This T cell receptor (beta chain) is from a study of OX40 agonist ivuxolimab in advanced cancers. For context, the study as a whole: Ivuxolimab was an agonistic, fully human IgG2 monoclonal antibody directed against OX40 (CD134), a costimulatory receptor. Intravenous ivuxolimab was administered to patients every 2 weeks at six dose levels: 0.01, 0.1, 0.3, 1.5, 3 and 10 mg/kg. Of the approximately 50 dose-escalation patients, hepatocellular carcinoma was present in some 19, melanoma in some 15, renal cell carcinoma in 9 and head and neck cancer in 9. In the dose-escalation cohort, 75% to 90% of patients were male, and the mean age was approximately 60 years with a range of roughly 23 to 79. Prior anti-PD-1, anti-PD-L1 or anti-CTLA-4 therapy was permitted, and checkpoint inhibitors had been received by about 44% of dose-escalation patients. Three dose-escalation patients achieved partial responses, one with hepatocellular carcinoma and two with cutaneous melanoma. Peripheral TCRbeta sequencing was intended to test whether TCR sequence diversity was altered and clonal T-cell expansion was caused by ivuxolimab. The paper reports the monotherapy dose-escalation portion (N ≈ 52 patients) of the phase I ivuxolimab trial.

For this clone: It lacks a known antigen. Per-nucleotide qualities are absent, and no much larger clonotype sits a single base away.

Genomic DNA was extracted from sorted cells for sequencing of the TCRbeta CDR3 region. The immunoSEQ Assay was used for sequencing of TCRbeta CDR3 regions. The clones in this table, taken by TCRdb from immuneACCESS, are in-frame only. Not every clone is retained; where verified, under half of the shortfall comes from an unresolved V gene, and the cause of the rest is unknown. Present in this sample are more than 60,000 clones, about 90% of which were seen just once. The ten top clones hold about 5% of the sample. The full study reports these points: After ivuxolimab, CD8+ T cells had more expanded clones than CD4+ T cells on average. Low levels of normalized T-cell clonal expansion were also seen in some patients who did not respond. The antigen specificity of the peripheral T cells that underwent clonal expansion was not determined. In the 0.1-3.0 mg/kg groups, partial responders were among the patients with the lowest normalized peripheral clonal expansion, particularly in CD8+ T cells. At doses of 0.1 to 3.0 mg/kg, clonal expansion of both CD4+ and CD8+ T cells in blood was seen between baseline and week 6.

Looking up the germline V gene (reference sequence) yields CDR1 GTSNPN and CDR2 SVGIG. After removal of 0 bases from V and 0 bases from J, the junction retains 2 bases not matched to a gene. The CDR3 measures 14 amino acids from cysteine to phenylalanine. Left in the record is the CDR3 DNA by itself, 42 bases read in frame from the first base. The trial excluded patients who had a history of autoimmune disease or were on systemic immunosuppression. Peripheral blood for TCR sequencing was collected from all dose cohorts at baseline, on cycle 4 day 1, and on cycle 7 day 1. The samples were taken from a phase I, first-in-human, multicenter, open-label dose-escalation trial of ivuxolimab. Adults with locally advanced or metastatic melanoma, renal cell carcinoma, hepatocellular carcinoma or head and neck squamous cell carcinoma were enrolled in the trial. CD4+ and CD8+ T cells were sorted separately from peripheral blood before TCR sequencing.

The sequences come from CD4+ or CD8+ T cells sorted from blood, collected in a trial of the OX40 agonist ivuxolimab. The chain links TRBV30 with TRBJ2-7, with 7 middle bases fitting TRBD2. This TCR was recovered from an adult with an advanced solid tumor such as melanoma, head and neck, liver or kidney cancer. The DNA reads TGTGCCTGGAGTGTCGGGGGGACCTCCTACGAGCAGTACTTC. The encoded protein is CAWSVGGTSYEQYF.